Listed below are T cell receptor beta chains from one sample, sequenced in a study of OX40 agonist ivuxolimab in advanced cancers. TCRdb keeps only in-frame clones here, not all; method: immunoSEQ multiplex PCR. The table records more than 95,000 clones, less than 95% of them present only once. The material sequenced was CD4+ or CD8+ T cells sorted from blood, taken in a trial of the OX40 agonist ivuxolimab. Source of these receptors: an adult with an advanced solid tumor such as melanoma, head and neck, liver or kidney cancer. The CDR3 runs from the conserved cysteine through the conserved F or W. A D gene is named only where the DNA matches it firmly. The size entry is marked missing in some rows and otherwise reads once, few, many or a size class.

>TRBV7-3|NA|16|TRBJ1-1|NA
TGTGCCAGCAGCTTAAACCGCCCAGGGGCGGGTACTGAAGCTTTCTTT
CASSLNRPGAGTEAFF
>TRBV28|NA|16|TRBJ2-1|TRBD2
TGTGCCAGCAGTCTGCAGGGGCGGGAGGGCCGCAATGAGCAGTTCTTC
CASSLQGREGRNEQFF
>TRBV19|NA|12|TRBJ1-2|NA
TGTGCCAGTAGTATACAGGGATATGGCTACACCTTC
CASSIQGYGYTF
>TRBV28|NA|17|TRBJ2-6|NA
TGTGCCAGCAGTTTCATGCGACCCTTTTCTGGGGCCAACGTCCTGACTTTC
CASSFMRPFSGANVLTF
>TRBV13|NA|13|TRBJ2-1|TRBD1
TGTGCCAGCAGCCTACAGGGGGGTTATGAGCAGTTCTTC
CASSLQGGYEQFF
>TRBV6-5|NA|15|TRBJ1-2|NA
TGTGCCAGCAGTTACTCGAGTCAGGAATTCTATGGCTACACCTTC
CASSYSSQEFYGYTF
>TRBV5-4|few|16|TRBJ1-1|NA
TGTGCCAGCAGCTTGGGAAAGACAGGCCCGAACACTGAAGCTTTCTTT
CASSLGKTGPNTEAFF
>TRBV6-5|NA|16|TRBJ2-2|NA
TGTGCCAGCAGTTACTCTATAGGGGAGCTCACCGGGGAGCTGTTTTTT
CASSYSIGELTGELFF
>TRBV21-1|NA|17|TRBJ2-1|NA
TGTGCCAGCAGCAAACCCTGGACTAGCGGGAGTTCGTATGAGCAGTTCTTC
CASSKPWTSGSSYEQFF
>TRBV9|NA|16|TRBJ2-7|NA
TGTGCCAGCAGCGTGAGCTCGTTAACACAGGGATACGAGCAGTACTTC
CASSVSSLTQGYEQYF
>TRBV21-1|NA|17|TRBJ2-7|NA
TGTGCCAGCAGCAAAGCGCAACCAGGGGAGGTCAACTACGAGCAGTACTTC
CASSKAQPGEVNYEQYF
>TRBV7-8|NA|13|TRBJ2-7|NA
TGTGCCAGCAGCCTCAGGGAGTCCTACGAGCAGTACTTC
CASSLRESYEQYF
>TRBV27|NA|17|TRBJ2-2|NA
TGTGCCAGCAGTCTGAGCCCGGGACTCCTAAGGACCGGGGAGCTGTTTTTT
CASSLSPGLLRTGELFF
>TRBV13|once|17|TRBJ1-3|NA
TGTGCCAGCAGCATCCTAACCGGGACGGCCTCTGGAAACACCATATATTTT
CASSILTGTASGNTIYF
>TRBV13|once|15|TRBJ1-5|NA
TGTGCCAGCAGCTTATCTAGGTCGAGCAATCAGCCCCAGCATTTT
CASSLSRSSNQPQHF
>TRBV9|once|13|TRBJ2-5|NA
TGTGCCAGCAGCGGGACAGCCCAAGAGACCCAGTACTTC
CASSGTAQETQYF
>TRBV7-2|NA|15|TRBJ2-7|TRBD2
TGTGCCAGCAGCTTCAGAAGGTCTAGCGGGAGCCAGCAGTACTTC
CASSFRRSSGSQQYF
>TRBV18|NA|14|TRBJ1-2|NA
TGTGCCAGCTCACCAACCGTGGGTATGGATGGCTACACCTTC
CASSPTVGMDGYTF
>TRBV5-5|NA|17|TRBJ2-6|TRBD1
TGTGCCAGCAGCTTGGCCGGGACAGGGACCGGGGCCAACGTCCTGACTTTC
CASSLAGTGTGANVLTF
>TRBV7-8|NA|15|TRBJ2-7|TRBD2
TGTGCCAGCAGCTCACCCACCGGGACTACGGTCGAGCAGTACTTC
CASSSPTGTTVEQYF
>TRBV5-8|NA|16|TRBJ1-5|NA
TGTGCCAGCAGCTCCCCGGGGGATGAGCGAATTCAGCCCCAGCATTTT
CASSSPGDERIQPQHF
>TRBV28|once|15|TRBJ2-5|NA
TGTGCCAGCAGTTTAGACGGCGGCACCCAAGAGACCCAGTACTTC
CASSLDGGTQETQYF
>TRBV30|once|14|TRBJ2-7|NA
TGTGCCTGGAGCTTGACGGGGAGCTCCTACGAGCAGTACTTC
CAWSLTGSSYEQYF
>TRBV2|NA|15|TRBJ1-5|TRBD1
TGTGCCAGCAGTGGACAGGGCTTGGGTAATCAGCCCCAGCATTTT
CASSGQGLGNQPQHF
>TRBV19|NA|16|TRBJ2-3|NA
TGTGCCAGTAGTAGACAAGGGGTAACTAGCACAGATACGCAGTATTTT
CASSRQGVTSTDTQYF
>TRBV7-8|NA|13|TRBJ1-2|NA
TGTGCCAGCAGCTTAACGGAGAACTATGGCTACACCTTC
CASSLTENYGYTF
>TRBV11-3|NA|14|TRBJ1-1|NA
TGTGCCACGCAGGCACGGACGGTGAACACTGAAGCTTTCTTT
CATQARTVNTEAFF
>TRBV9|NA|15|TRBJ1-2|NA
TGTGCCAGCAGCGTACAGGCTGAGTCCGCTGGTGGCTACACCTTC
CASSVQAESAGGYTF
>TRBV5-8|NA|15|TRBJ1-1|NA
TGTGCCAGCAGCCGGGGCGTCTCTCCGACCACTGAAGCTTTCTTT
CASSRGVSPTTEAFF
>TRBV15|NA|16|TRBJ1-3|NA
TGTGCCACCAGCCACCGACGGACCAGCTCTGGAAACACCATATATTTT
CATSHRRTSSGNTIYF
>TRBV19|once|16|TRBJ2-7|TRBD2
TGTGCCAGTAGCAAATTAGCGGGAACGGATTACTACGAGCAGTACTTC
CASSKLAGTDYYEQYF
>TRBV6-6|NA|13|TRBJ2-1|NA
TGTGCCAGCAGTCGGTTAATCTACAATGAGCAGTTCTTC
CASSRLIYNEQFF
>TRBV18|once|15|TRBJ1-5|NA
TGTGCCAGCTCACCCCGGGGTACGGGCAATCAGCCCCAGCATTTT
CASSPRGTGNQPQHF
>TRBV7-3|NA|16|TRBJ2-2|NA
TGTGCCAGCAGCCAGCAGGGGGGATCGAACACCGGGGAGCTGTTTTTT
CASSQQGGSNTGELFF
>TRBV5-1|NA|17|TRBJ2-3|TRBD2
TGCGCCAGCAGCCGACGGGGACTAGCGGAGCGCACAGATACGCAGTATTTT
CASSRRGLAERTDTQYF
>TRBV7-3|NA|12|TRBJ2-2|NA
TGTGCCAGCAGCACGTCCTCCGGGGAGCTGTTTTTT
CASSTSSGELFF
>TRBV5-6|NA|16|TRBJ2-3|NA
TGTGCCAGCAGCTTGGAGTGGGACTCCCCCACAGATACGCAGTATTTT
CASSLEWDSPTDTQYF
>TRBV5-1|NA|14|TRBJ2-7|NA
TGCGCCAGCAGCTTGGGATCCCTGGACTACGAGCAGTACTTC
CASSLGSLDYEQYF
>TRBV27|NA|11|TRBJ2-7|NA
TGTGCCAGCAGTGGGCCCTACGAGCAGTACTTC
CASSGPYEQYF
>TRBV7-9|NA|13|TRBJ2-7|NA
TGTGCCAGCAGCTTAACGATCGACTACGAGCAGTACTTC
CASSLTIDYEQYF
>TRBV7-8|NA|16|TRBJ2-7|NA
TGTGCCAGCAGCTTAGCTGGGGGAGCGGTTCTCTACGAGCAGTACTTC
CASSLAGGAVLYEQYF
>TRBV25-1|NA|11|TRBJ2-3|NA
TGTGCCAGCACCGTGGCAGATACGCAGTATTTT
CASTVADTQYF
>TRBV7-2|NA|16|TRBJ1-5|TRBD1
TGTGCCAGCAGCTCCTACCGGGACAGGGTTGGTCAGCCCCAGCATTTT
CASSSYRDRVGQPQHF